Shown below are 27 T cell receptor beta chains from a single sample sequenced in a study of blood T cell repertoires in COVID-19. Generated by immunoSEQ multiplex PCR, the TCRdb table keeps only in-frame clones and is missing some. This repertoire shows more than 250,000 clones, roughly 85% found once; its top ten account for under 7%. The sample taken for sequencing was PBMCs or T cells enriched from blood (not recorded which). The origin of the receptors is a woman aged 40-49 years who had recovered from COVID-19.

This clone occurred once. The V and J genes are TRBV6-5 and TRBJ2-3, with a possible D match to TRBD1 (6 bases). CDR3 length equals 15 residues. From germline, CDR1 is MNHEY and CDR2 SVGAGI. Trimming left V 6 bases short and J 2 bases short, with 15 bases between. In DNA form, the CDR3 reads TGTGCCAGCAGCCGAGAGGGGGTACACACAGATACGCAGTATTTT. The encoded protein is CASSREGVHTDTQYF.

A single count supports this clone. The CDR3 DNA reads TGTGCCAGCAGTTCCCTGACTGGAACGCAGTACTTC. It translates to CASSSLTGTQYF. This chain uses TRBV28 with TRBJ2-7; D is ambiguous. The CDR3 contains 12 residues. CDR1 and CDR2 from the germline V gene are MDHEN and SYDVKM. V was trimmed by 4 bases and J by 9 bases, leaving 13 bases between them.

The J gene is TRBJ2-5, the V gene TRBV2; 7 bases are shared with TRBD1. CDR3 length equals 15 residues. CDR1 and CDR2 (germline): SNHLY, FYNNEI. V dropped 6 bases and J dropped 5; count of bases not matched to a gene: 12. The CDR3 sequence: CASRGGQSTRETQYF. In DNA, the CDR3 is TGTGCCAGCAGAGGGGGACAGTCGACAAGGGAGACCCAGTACTTC.

The rearrangement links TRBV30 to TRBJ2-3; 7 bases line up with TRBD2. Germline V CDR1 and CDR2: GTSNPN, SVGIG (reference sequence). Losses at the gene ends were 3 bases for V and 11 bases for J; bases not matched to a gene: 5. CDR3 size: 11 residues. This chain's CDR3 is CAWSTSEKQYF. CDR3 DNA: TGTGCCTGGAGCACTAGCGAAAAGCAGTATTTT.

This clone was observed once. J is TRBJ1-4 and V is TRBV6-1; D possibly corresponds to TRBD1 (5 bases). In germline, CDR1 is MNHNS, CDR2 SASEGT. The CDR3 loop spans 16 amino acids. The V end lost 1 base, the J end lost 6 bases, and 15 bases lay between the germline ends. The CDR3 DNA reads as TGTGCCAGCAGTGAAGAAATCAGGGTAGCAGATGAAAAACTGTTTTTT. Its translation: CASSEEIRVADEKLFF.

The rearrangement uses TRBV9 and TRBJ2-2; no reliable D call. V was shortened by 3 bases and J by 5 bases, with 2 bases between the two germline ends. The CDR3 has 11 residues. Germline V gives CDR1 SGDLS, CDR2 YYNGEE. CDR3 DNA sequence: TGTGCCAGCAGCGCTACCGGGGAGCTGTTTTTT. Its translation: CASSATGELFF.

The V gene is TRBV7-2, the J gene TRBJ1-3; D not certain. The CDR3 covers 15 residues. In germline, CDR1 is SGHTA, CDR2 FQGNSA. V lost 5 bases and J 6 bases, leaving 17 bases between the germline ends. The CDR3 region is CASSADQVGTNTIYF. The DNA for the CDR3 is TGTGCCAGCAGCGCCGACCAGGTCGGAACAAACACCATATATTTT. The whole variable domain, filled in from reference TRBV7-2 and TRBJ1-3, reads GAGVSQSPSNKVTEKGKDVELRCDPISGHTALYWYRQSLGQGLEFLIYFQGNSAPDKSGLPSDRFSAERTGGSVSTLTIQRTQQEDSAVYLCASSADQVGTNTIYFGEGSWLTVV.

V and J are TRBV5-6 and TRBJ2-2, with D unresolved. The V end was cut by 5 bases, the J end by 5 bases, with 10 bases between. CDR3 length equals 13 residues. The germline V gene has CDR1 SGHDT and CDR2 YYEEEE. The CDR3 bases are TGTGCCAGCAGTTGGGCCGTGACCGGGGAGCTGTTTTTT. It translates to CASSWAVTGELFF.

The chain employs TRBV7-9 and TRBJ2-3; 7 bases agree with TRBD1. The CDR3 runs 14 residues. Per germline, CDR1 SEHNR and CDR2 FQNEAQ (reference sequence). V lost 5 bases, J lost 3 bases, and 5 bases stayed unmatched. Here the CDR3 reads CASSREGQTDTQYF. The CDR3 nucleotides are TGTGCCAGCAGCAGAGAGGGACAGACAGATACGCAGTATTTT.

This clone was recorded once. The rearrangement uses TRBV24-1 and TRBJ2-1, with D unclear. There are 13 residues in the CDR3. CDR1 is KGHDR, CDR2 SFDVKD, per germline. The V end was cut by 0 bases, the J end by 6 bases, with 5 bases between. The CDR3 DNA reads TGTGCCACCAGTGATTTGTCCAGCAATGAGCAGTTCTTC. Its protein is CATSDLSSNEQFF.

This clone was counted a single time. The rearrangement joins TRBV7-2 to TRBJ1-6; a weak D match, TRBD1 (6 bases). V gave up 1 base and J gave up 7 bases, with 14 bases separating them. CDR3 length: 16 amino acids. The germline CDR1 and CDR2 sequences are SGHTA and FQGNSA. CDR3 protein: CASSLVGIRGNSPLHF. CDR3 coding DNA: TGTGCCAGCAGCTTAGTAGGGATCAGGGGCAATTCACCCCTCCACTTT.

The chain recombines TRBV28 with TRBJ1-5, with TRBD1 identical over 7 bases. V shed 6 bases and J 1 base; nucleotides not matched to a gene: 12. Germline V gene data show CDR1 as MDHEN and CDR2 as SYDVKM. There are 17 residues in the CDR3. Written as DNA, the CDR3 is TGTGCCAGCAGCTCAGAACAGGGGTGGGGGAGCAATCAGCCCCAGCATTTT. As protein: CASSSEQGWGSNQPQHF.

The chain carries TRBV3-1 (or the pseudogene TRBV3-2) and TRBJ2-2; 10 bases are shared with TRBD1. CDR1 and CDR2 (germline): LGHDT, YNNKEL (reference sequence). The CDR3 runs to 17 residues. Germline trimming cut 0 bases from V and 5 bases from J; bases unmatched to any gene: 6. The CDR3, as DNA: TGTGCCAGCAGCCAAGATATGACAGGGGGCCGAACCGGGGAGCTGTTTTTT. This gives the protein CASSQDMTGGRTGELFF.

Only one count was recorded for this clone. This chain's CDR3 is CASSRPVGGVGVTGELFF. Written as DNA, the CDR3 is TGTGCCAGCAGTCGCCCCGTTGGAGGGGTAGGAGTAACCGGGGAGCTGTTTTTT. The gene calls are TRBV28 and TRBJ2-2, with D possibly being TRBD2 (6 bases). Germline V gene lookup returns CDR1 MDHEN and CDR2 SYDVKM. The CDR3 sequence is 18 residues long. Between the trimmed V and J ends, which lost 5 bases and 5 bases, there was a span of 24 bases.

The chain links TRBV5-5 to TRBJ2-7; TRBD1 aligns across 9 bases. The CDR3 totals 16 residues. V lost 4 bases and J lost 2; bases outside the gene matches: 10. Germline CDR1 reads SGHKS; CDR2 reads YYEKEE (reference sequence). The CDR3 here is CASSPWPGQGTYEQYF. CDR3 nucleotide sequence: TGTGCCAGCAGCCCCTGGCCGGGACAGGGCACCTACGAGCAGTACTTC.

The V and J genes are TRBV11-2 and TRBJ2-3; D possibly corresponds to TRBD1 (5 bases). Deletions cut 4 bases from V and 0 bases from J, with 11 bases between. The CDR3 contains 15 residues. Germline CDR1 and CDR2: SGHAT and FQNNGV. The CDR3 coding sequence is TGTGCCAGCAGCTATACAGGACCTAGCACAGATACGCAGTATTTT. It encodes CASSYTGPSTDTQYF.

The gene calls are TRBV21-1 and TRBJ1-2. TRBV21-1 is a listed pseudogene. This CDR3 has 15 residues. The CDR3 sequence is CASSTSGSNNYGYTF. CDR3 nucleotide sequence: TGTGCCAGCAGCACCTCGGGATCCAATAACTATGGCTACACCTTC.

The V call is TRBV5-4, the J call TRBJ2-7; 10 bases match TRBD1. Germline V gene data show CDR1 as SGHNT and CDR2 as YYREEE (reference sequence). V was clipped by 2 bases and J by 3 bases; unmatched bases: 5. This CDR3 is built from 15 residues. CDR3 sequence (DNA): TGTGCCAGCAGCTTTACCGGGACAGGGGACTACGAGCAGTACTTC. Encoded protein: CASSFTGTGDYEQYF.

The chain combines TRBV2 with TRBJ2-1; 10 bases are a match to TRBD2. V was clipped by 5 bases and J by 1 base; unmatched bases: 14. Germline CDR1 is SNHLY and CDR2 is FYNNEI. The CDR3 sequence is 19 residues long. The CDR3 DNA reads as TGTGCCAGCAGTTTCCCCGGGCTAGCGGGAGCCAGATCCTACAATGAGCAGTTCTTC. Protein: CASSFPGLAGARSYNEQFF.

V usage is TRBV24-1 and J usage is TRBJ1-4, with TRBD1 identical over 8 bases. Germline V lookup: CDR1 KGHDR, CDR2 SFDVKD. With 5 bases clipped from V and 8 bases from J, the junction kept 3 bases outside the gene matches. The CDR3 totals 13 residues. CDR3 in amino acids: CATSGSGGEKLFF. CDR3 DNA sequence: TGTGCCACCAGTGGATCAGGGGGCGAAAAACTGTTTTTT.

This chain links TRBV10-3 with TRBJ1-1; D call uncertain. Germline CDR1 reads ENHRY; CDR2 reads SYGVKD. The CDR3 extends over 12 amino acids. Trimming took off 3 bases at V and 5 bases at J, with 7 bases between the two ends. CDR3 residues: CAISDGGTEAFF. The CDR3 DNA reads TGTGCCATCAGTGATGGAGGGACTGAAGCTTTCTTT.

The chain employs TRBV5-1 and TRBJ2-5, with a possible D match to TRBD1 (6 bases). The length of the CDR3 is 14 residues. V shed 4 bases and J shed 4 bases, with 14 bases lying between them. CDR1 and CDR2 from the germline V gene are SGHRS and YFSETQ. The CDR3 loop reads CASSPFLTGETQYF. The DNA for the CDR3 is TGCGCCAGCAGCCCATTCTTGACAGGAGAGACCCAGTACTTC.

V usage is TRBV6-5 and J usage is TRBJ2-7; 11 nucleotides align to TRBD1. J lost 5 bases, V lost 2 bases, and 5 bases had no gene match. This CDR3 is built from 15 residues. The germline V gene encodes CDR1 MNHEY and CDR2 SVGAGI. CDR3 nucleotides: TGTGCCAGCAGTTACGGACAGGGGGCTGTGGACGAGCAGTACTTC. This translates into CASSYGQGAVDEQYF.

This chain uses TRBV5-1 with TRBJ2-3; D may be TRBD2 (6 bases). V dropped 0 bases and J dropped 0 bases, with 14 bases sitting between them. Germline assignment: CDR1 SGHRS and CDR2 YFSETQ. The length of the CDR3 is 17 residues. The CDR3 nucleotides read TGCGCCAGCAGCTTGGGGTCGGCTAGCGCTAGCACAGATACGCAGTATTTT. This sequence encodes CASSLGSASASTDTQYF.

The CDR3 DNA sequence: TGCAGCGTTGTCGAGGGTCCAGAGACCCAGTACTTC. This sequence encodes CSVVEGPETQYF. V and J are TRBV29-1 and TRBJ2-5, with TRBD2 as a possible D gene (5 bases). From germline, CDR1 is SQVTM and CDR2 ANQGSEA. The CDR3 is 12 amino acids. Trimming shortened V by 4 bases and J by 4 bases, and 10 bases separated the two germline ends.

This clone was observed a few times. The gene calls are TRBV19 and TRBJ2-1; 8 bases are a match to TRBD1. Per the germline V gene, CDR1 is LNHDA and CDR2 is SQIVND (reference sequence). Trimming cost V 3 bases and J 6 bases; bases outside gene matches: 1. The length of the CDR3 is 13 residues. CDR3 DNA sequence: TGTGCCAGTAGTATGGGACAGGTCAATGAGCAGTTCTTC. The encoded protein is CASSMGQVNEQFF.

The V and J genes are TRBV27 and TRBJ2-5; D remains ambiguous. Trimming took 0 bases from V and 2 from J, leaving 7 bases between them. The CDR3 has 14 residues. Germline loops: CDR1 MNHEY, CDR2 SMNVEV (reference sequence). CDR3 nucleotide sequence: TGTGCCAGCAGTTTATCGAACCTACAAGAGACCCAGTACTTC. Translating it yields CASSLSNLQETQYF.